The 21 T cell receptor beta chains below were found in one sample sequenced in a study of T cell repertoires in cytomegalovirus infection. MiXCR, applied by TCRdb to the reads, yields one record per CDR3 protein. The sample holds a few hundred thousand distinct CDR3 sequences, 15% to 20% seen once. Material: CD8+ T cells from PBMCs. These receptor sequences come from a human donor in good health (CMV status not recorded). Some clones in this sample may be carry-over from other donors' samples.

This clonotype is a singleton in its sample. The V and J genes are TRBV5-5 and TRBJ2-4, with 10 bases fitting TRBD2. Unmatched junction bases numbered 9, after V lost 0 bases and J lost 0 bases. CDR3 length: 19 residues. The germline V gene has CDR1 SGHKS and CDR2 YYEKEE (reference sequence). CDR3 in amino acids: CASSLAGAGGLRAKNIQYF. CDR3 in DNA: TGTGCCAGCAGCTTGGCAGGAGCGGGGGGGCTTCGAGCCAAAAACATTCAGTACTTC.

This clonotype was observed many times. J is TRBJ2-7 and V is TRBV20-1; D possibly matches TRBD1 or TRBD2 (5 bases each). From germline, CDR1 is DFQATT and CDR2 SNEGSKA (reference sequence). V was cut by 3 bases and J by 0 bases, with 15 bases left in between. The CDR3 extends over 15 amino acids. The CDR3 spells CSARLRDGSSYEQYF. CDR3 DNA: TGCAGTGCTAGGCTAAGGGACGGAAGCTCCTACGAGCAGTACTTC.

The rearrangement joins TRBV5-1 to TRBJ2-7; no clear D. Looked up from germline, CDR1 is SGHRS and CDR2 is YFSETQ. V lost 4 bases, J lost 5 bases, and 19 bases lay in between. CDR3 length: 15 residues. The CDR3 region is CASSPLSAALDEQYF. Written as DNA, the CDR3 is TGCGCCAGCAGCCCGCTGTCGGCAGCGTTGGACGAGCAGTACTTC.

Ten or more counts support this clonotype. The chain joins TRBV7-2 to TRBJ2-1; 14 bases line up with TRBD2. Germline V gene lookup returns CDR1 SGHTA and CDR2 FQGNSA. The CDR3 has 15 residues. V was clipped by 5 bases and J by 5 bases; unmatched bases: 2. The CDR3 spells CASSETSGGDNEQFF. Here the CDR3 DNA reads TGTGCCAGCAGCGAGACTAGCGGGGGGGACAATGAGCAGTTCTTC. Drawing the rest from reference TRBV7-2 and TRBJ2-1, the complete variable domain is GAGVSQSPSNKVTEKGKDVELRCDPISGHTALYWYRQSLGQGLEFLIYFQGNSAPDKSGLPSDRFSAERTGGSVSTLTIQRTQQEDSAVYLCASSETSGGDNEQFFGPGTRLTVL.

This clonotype was counted a few times. The genes are TRBV6-1 and TRBJ1-2; 7 bases are a match to TRBD1. J gave up 6 bases and V 10 bases, and 23 bases lay outside the gene matches. The CDR3 sequence is 17 residues long. Germline CDR1 is MNHNS and CDR2 is SASEGT. CDR3 amino acids: CATRGDSSFSLLHGYTF. CDR3 in DNA: TGTGCCACACGGGGGGACAGTTCCTTTTCGTTGCTCCATGGCTACACCTTC.

This chain links TRBV28 with TRBJ2-1; D is ambiguous. The V end was cut by 8 bases, the J end by 5 bases, with 7 bases between. This CDR3 comprises 11 residues. Germline CDR1 reads MDHEN; CDR2 reads SYDVKM. The CDR3 loop is CASERNNEQFF. In DNA, the CDR3 is TGTGCCAGCGAGAGGAACAATGAGCAGTTCTTC.

This clonotype was observed at least ten times. The chain uses TRBV7-8 and TRBJ2-7; D is uncertain. The V and J ends lost 0 bases and 4 bases respectively, with 10 bases between them. Germline loops: CDR1 SGHVS, CDR2 FQNEAQ. This CDR3 comprises 14 residues. The CDR3 loop is CASSLAGSKYEQYF. CDR3 nucleotide sequence: TGTGCCAGCAGCTTAGCGGGATCCAAATACGAGCAGTACTTC. Variable domain in full (rest from reference TRBV7-8 and TRBJ2-7): GAGVSQSPRYKVAKRGQDVALRCDPISGHVSLFWYQQALGQGPEFLTYFQNEAQLDKSGLPSDRFFAERPEGSVSTLKIQRTQQEDSAVYLCASSLAGSKYEQYFGPGTRLTVT.

This clonotype has more than one count but fewer than ten. J is TRBJ2-7 and V is TRBV6-5, with 8 bases that match TRBD2. The CDR3 extends over 16 amino acids. CDR1 is MNHEY, CDR2 SVGAGI, per germline. V gave up 0 bases and J gave up 1 base; unmatched junction bases: 5. CDR3 sequence: CASSYSEAGGSYEQYF. The CDR3 nucleotides read TGTGCCAGCAGTTACTCGGAGGCGGGGGGTTCCTACGAGCAGTACTTC.

V and J are TRBV4-1 and TRBJ1-2; weak D call: TRBD1 (5 bases). The CDR3 sequence is 15 residues long. Germline assignment: CDR1 MGHRA and CDR2 YSYEKL. Trimming took off 2 bases at V and 4 bases at J, with 14 bases between the two ends. As DNA, the CDR3 is TGCGCCAGCAGCCAAATCGGGGGATTCAGCTATGGCTACACCTTC. Translation gives CASSQIGGFSYGYTF.

This chain joins TRBV2 and TRBJ2-5; TRBD1 agrees at 8 bases. The CDR3 totals 17 residues. The junction had 14 bases not matched to a gene; V was cut back by 5 bases and J by 3 bases. Germline V gene sequence: CDR1 SNHLY, CDR2 FYNNEI. CDR3 nucleotides: TGTGCCAGCAGTACCGGGACAGGTTTTGACTCGGAAGAGACCCAGTACTTC. It translates to CASSTGTGFDSEETQYF.

In this sample, this clonotype turned up a few times. The genes are TRBV5-6 and TRBJ1-2; D possibly corresponds to TRBD1 (6 bases). The germline gives CDR1 SGHDT, CDR2 YYEEEE. Trimming cost V 4 bases and J 3 bases, with 13 bases left between them. The CDR3 is made up of 14 amino acids. CDR3 DNA: TGTGCCAGCAGCCATGCCGCAGGGGACTATGGCTACACCTTC. Protein product: CASSHAAGDYGYTF.

This clonotype was picked up many times. The chain combines TRBV5-1 with TRBJ2-7; D might be TRBD1 (5 bases). Germline V gene sequence: CDR1 SGHRS, CDR2 YFSETQ. The CDR3 sequence is 14 residues long. The V end lost 1 base, the J end lost 5 bases, and 13 bases lay between the germline ends. Here the CDR3 DNA reads TGCGCCAGCAGCTTGCGTGGACAACCCAACGAGCAGTACTTC. Translated: CASSLRGQPNEQYF.

In its sample, this clonotype was seen a few times. The chain employs TRBV5-6 and TRBJ2-1, with D perhaps TRBD1 (5 bases). The CDR3 has 15 residues. The germline CDR1 and CDR2 sequences are SGHDT and YYEEEE. V was shortened by 0 bases and J by 9 bases, with 16 bases between the two germline ends. CDR3 coding DNA: TGTGCCAGCAGCTTGGGGACATTCAGCCTCGGTGAGCAGTTCTTC. Protein sequence: CASSLGTFSLGEQFF.

This clonotype was observed at least ten times. This chain joins TRBV11-1 and TRBJ2-7, with D maybe TRBD2 (6 bases). Germline V lookup: CDR1 SGHAT, CDR2 FQDESV (reference sequence). The CDR3 runs 14 residues. Trimming took off 5 bases at V and 7 bases at J, with 18 bases between the two ends. CDR3 nucleotide sequence: TGTGCCAGCAGCCCGCGGACGGGGGAATGGGAGCAGTACTTC. This translates into CASSPRTGEWEQYF.

This clonotype was picked up one time. The chain has TRBV13 and TRBJ1-2; no firm D call. This CDR3 contains 14 residues. Germline loops: CDR1 PRHDT, CDR2 FYEKMQ (reference sequence). The germline V and J ends were trimmed by 3 bases and 0 bases, with 8 bases remaining between them. CDR3 sequence: CASSFGPTNYGYTF. As DNA, the CDR3 is TGTGCCAGCAGCTTTGGGCCAACTAACTATGGCTACACCTTC.

The chain carries TRBV5-6 and TRBJ2-2, with D hard to call. This CDR3 contains 13 residues. Trimming removed 4 bases from V and 6 bases from J, with 10 bases in between. Per germline, CDR1 SGHDT and CDR2 YYEEEE. The CDR3 DNA is TGTGCCAGCAGCGATCAGGCGGCCGGGGAGCTGTTTTTT. Its translation: CASSDQAAGELFF.

This clonotype was detected ten times or more. The chain combines TRBV7-2 with TRBJ2-1; possibly TRBD1 or TRBD2 for D (6 bases each). The CDR3 length is 15 residues. The germline CDR1 and CDR2 sequences are SGHTA and FQGNSA. V was clipped by 3 bases and J by 7 bases, with 16 bases between them. CDR3: CASSFGPGARNEQFF. The CDR3 bases are TGTGCCAGCAGCTTTGGTCCGGGGGCCAGGAATGAGCAGTTCTTC. Drawing the rest from reference TRBV7-2 and TRBJ2-1, the complete variable domain is GAGVSQSPSNKVTEKGKDVELRCDPISGHTALYWYRQSLGQGLEFLIYFQGNSAPDKSGLPSDRFSAERTGGSVSTLTIQRTQQEDSAVYLCASSFGPGARNEQFFGPGTRLTVL.

This clonotype has only a few counts. This chain joins TRBV28 and TRBJ2-7; D might be TRBD1 or TRBD2, each matching 5 bases. The germline CDR1 and CDR2 sequences are MDHEN and SYDVKM. This CDR3 has 16 amino acids. The V end was cut by 3 bases, the J end by 6 bases, with 21 bases between. This CDR3 is CASSFRSGTRWGEQYF. DNA of the CDR3: TGTGCCAGCAGTTTTAGGTCCGGGACCCGATGGGGCGAGCAGTACTTC.

At least ten counts were recorded for this clonotype. The rearrangement links TRBV28 to TRBJ1-2, with D possibly TRBD1 on 5 matching bases. CDR1 and CDR2 from the germline V gene are MDHEN and SYDVKM. V lost 2 bases to trimming and J lost 5 bases, with 12 bases between them. This CDR3 contains 14 residues. The CDR3 here is CASSLTGTGYGYTF. The CDR3 nucleotides read TGTGCCAGCAGTTTAACCGGGACCGGTTATGGCTACACCTTC.

Remarks on this clonotype: A read error is possible here, since a much larger clone lies one base away. The CDR3 nucleotides are TGTGCCATCAGTAAGATGGTCGGAAACCAAGAGACCCAGTACTTC. Amino acid sequence: CAISKMVGNQETQYF. This chain uses TRBV10-3 with TRBJ2-5; D is uncertain. Per the germline V gene, CDR1 is ENHRY and CDR2 is SYGVKD. The CDR3 covers 15 residues. Trimming pared 5 bases from V and 0 bases from J, leaving 13 bases between.

The chain uses TRBV9 and TRBJ2-7; the match to TRBD1 covers 10 bases. The V and J ends lost 3 bases and 3 bases, in that order; junction bases with no gene match: 9. Germline V lookup: CDR1 SGDLS, CDR2 YYNGEE. CDR3 length equals 16 residues. CDR3 sequence: CASSAQSGTGVYEQYF. CDR3 coding DNA: TGTGCCAGCAGCGCTCAATCCGGGACAGGGGTCTACGAGCAGTACTTC.